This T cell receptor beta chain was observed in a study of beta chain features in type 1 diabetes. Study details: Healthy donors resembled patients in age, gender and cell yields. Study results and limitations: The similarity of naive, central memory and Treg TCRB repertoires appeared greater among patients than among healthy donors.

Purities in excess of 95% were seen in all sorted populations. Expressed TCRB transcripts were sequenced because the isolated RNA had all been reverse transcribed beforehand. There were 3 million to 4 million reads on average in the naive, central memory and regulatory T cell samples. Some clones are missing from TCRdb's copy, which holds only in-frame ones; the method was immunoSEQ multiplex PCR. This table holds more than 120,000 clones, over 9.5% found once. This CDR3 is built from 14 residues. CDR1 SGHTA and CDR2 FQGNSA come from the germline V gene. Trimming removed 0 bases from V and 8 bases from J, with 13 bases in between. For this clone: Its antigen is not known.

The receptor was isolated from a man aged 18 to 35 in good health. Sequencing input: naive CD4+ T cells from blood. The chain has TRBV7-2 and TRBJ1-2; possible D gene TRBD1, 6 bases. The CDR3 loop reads CASSLAVQGGGYTF. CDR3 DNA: TGTGCCAGCAGCTTAGCTGTACAGGGCGGCGGCTACACCTTC. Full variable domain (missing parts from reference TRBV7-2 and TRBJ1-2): GAGVSQSPSNKVTEKGKDVELRCDPISGHTALYWYRQSLGQGLEFLIYFQGNSAPDKSGLPSDRFSAERTGGSVSTLTIQRTQQEDSAVYLCASSLAVQGGGYTFGSGTRLTVV.